This passage covers 8 T cell receptor beta chains from one sample sequenced in a study of vaccination effects on CD4 cells after COVID-19. Sequencing used immunoSEQ multiplex PCR; TCRdb keeps in-frame clones, though not all of them. The sample consists of approximately 12,000 clones, less than 75% of them appearing once. Antigen-specific CD4+ T cells expanded by the ViraFEST assay with viral peptide pools were then sequenced. Upon completion of around 9 days in culture, CD4+ T cells were isolated. Participants completed two doses of the BNT162b2 or mRNA-1273 vaccine. Which antigens these TCRs recognize remains unknown. The input for sequencing was CD4+ T cells from PBMCs cultured with SARS-CoV-2 spike peptides, taken after COVID-19 vaccination. The receptors here all came from a human donor who received a COVID-19 vaccine.

The chain uses TRBV28 and TRBJ2-7; 12 bases line up with TRBD2. Looked up from germline, CDR1 is MDHEN and CDR2 is SYDVKM. Trimming removed 1 base from V and 4 bases from J; junction bases left unmatched: 8. The CDR3 sequence is 17 residues long. CDR3 sequence: CASSLYLGLAGRYEQYF. The CDR3 DNA sequence: TGTGCCAGCAGTTTATACCTCGGACTAGCGGGAAGGTACGAGCAGTACTTC.

The chain employs TRBV7-9 and TRBJ2-1, with 14 bases that match TRBD2. V lost 5 bases to trimming and J lost 7 bases; unmatched junction nucleotides: 7. The CDR3 sequence is 16 residues long. From germline, CDR1 is SEHNR and CDR2 FQNEAQ (reference sequence). The CDR3 coding sequence is TGTGCCAGCAGCCCCGGGACTAGCGGGAGTAAAAATGAGCAGTTCTTC. This encodes CASSPGTSGSKNEQFF.

The CDR3 DNA is TGTGCCAGCAGCTTGGAAGGGTTGGATAATTCACCCCTCCACTTT. This gives the protein CASSLEGLDNSPLHF. The J gene is TRBJ1-6, the V gene TRBV5-6; no definite D call. CDR3 size: 15 residues. Trimming stripped 0 bases from V and 5 bases from J, with 9 bases between. Germline V gene data show CDR1 as SGHDT and CDR2 as YYEEEE.

This clone showed up just a few times. The gene calls are TRBV11-2 and TRBJ1-3; unclear D gene. The CDR3 is 14 amino acids. Deletions cut 10 bases from V and 0 bases from J, with 13 bases between. Germline loops: CDR1 SGHAT, CDR2 FQNNGV. The CDR3 region is CAIKPRSSGNTIYF. CDR3 DNA: TGTGCCATTAAACCGCGTAGCTCTGGAAACACCATATATTTT.

The table lists this clone with a few counts. V is TRBV29-1 and J is TRBJ1-5, with a possible D match to TRBD1 (5 bases). In germline, CDR1 is SQVTM, CDR2 ANQGSEA. Between the trimmed V and J ends, which lost 6 bases and 6 bases, there was a span of 18 bases. The CDR3 length is 14 residues. The DNA of the CDR3 is TGCAGCGTCGGGGGGACCCCGGACGGTCAGCCCCAGCATTTT. Translated: CSVGGTPDGQPQHF.

V usage is TRBV28 and J usage is TRBJ1-1; D is uncertain. The germline V gene has CDR1 MDHEN and CDR2 SYDVKM. The CDR3 is made up of 15 amino acids. V lost 4 bases and J lost 4, with 16 bases in between. The CDR3 region has the DNA TGTGCCAGCAGTTCCAATTCGGGGAGGAGCACTGAAGCTTTCTTT. It is translated as CASSSNSGRSTEAFF.

The chain joins TRBV19 to TRBJ2-3, with 11 bases identical to TRBD1. Germline V gives CDR1 LNHDA, CDR2 SQIVND (reference sequence). The trim removed 6 bases at V and 5 bases at J, leaving 4 bases unmatched. The CDR3 spans 14 residues. CDR3 residues: CASRDRGREDTQYF. The CDR3 DNA reads as TGTGCCAGTAGGGACAGGGGGCGCGAAGATACGCAGTATTTT.

This chain connects TRBV5-1 to TRBJ2-3, with D hard to call. This CDR3 contains 14 residues. CDR1 SGHRS and CDR2 YFSETQ come from the germline V gene. The V end was cut by 4 bases, the J end by 3 bases, with 12 bases between. CDR3 sequence reads: CASSPVQGTDTQYF. The CDR3 DNA follows: TGCGCCAGCAGCCCGGTGCAAGGGACAGATACGCAGTATTTT.